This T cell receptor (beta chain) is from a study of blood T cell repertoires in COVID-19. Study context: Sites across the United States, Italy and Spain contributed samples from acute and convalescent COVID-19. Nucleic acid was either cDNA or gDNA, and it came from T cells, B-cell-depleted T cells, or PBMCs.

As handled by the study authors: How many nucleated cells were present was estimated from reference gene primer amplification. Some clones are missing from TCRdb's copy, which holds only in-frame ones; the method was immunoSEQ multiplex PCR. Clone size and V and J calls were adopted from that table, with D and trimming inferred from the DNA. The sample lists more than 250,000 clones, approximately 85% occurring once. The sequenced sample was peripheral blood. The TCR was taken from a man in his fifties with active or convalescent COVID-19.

Written as DNA, the CDR3 is TGTGCCTGGAGCCTAAACCTCTCAGAAAAACTGTTTTTT. Its translation is CAWSLNLSEKLFF. This chain links TRBV30 with TRBJ1-4; D call uncertain. V shed 3 bases and J shed 8 bases, with 13 bases lying between them. Germline V gene data show CDR1 as GTSNPN and CDR2 as SVGIG (reference sequence). The CDR3 loop spans 13 amino acids.